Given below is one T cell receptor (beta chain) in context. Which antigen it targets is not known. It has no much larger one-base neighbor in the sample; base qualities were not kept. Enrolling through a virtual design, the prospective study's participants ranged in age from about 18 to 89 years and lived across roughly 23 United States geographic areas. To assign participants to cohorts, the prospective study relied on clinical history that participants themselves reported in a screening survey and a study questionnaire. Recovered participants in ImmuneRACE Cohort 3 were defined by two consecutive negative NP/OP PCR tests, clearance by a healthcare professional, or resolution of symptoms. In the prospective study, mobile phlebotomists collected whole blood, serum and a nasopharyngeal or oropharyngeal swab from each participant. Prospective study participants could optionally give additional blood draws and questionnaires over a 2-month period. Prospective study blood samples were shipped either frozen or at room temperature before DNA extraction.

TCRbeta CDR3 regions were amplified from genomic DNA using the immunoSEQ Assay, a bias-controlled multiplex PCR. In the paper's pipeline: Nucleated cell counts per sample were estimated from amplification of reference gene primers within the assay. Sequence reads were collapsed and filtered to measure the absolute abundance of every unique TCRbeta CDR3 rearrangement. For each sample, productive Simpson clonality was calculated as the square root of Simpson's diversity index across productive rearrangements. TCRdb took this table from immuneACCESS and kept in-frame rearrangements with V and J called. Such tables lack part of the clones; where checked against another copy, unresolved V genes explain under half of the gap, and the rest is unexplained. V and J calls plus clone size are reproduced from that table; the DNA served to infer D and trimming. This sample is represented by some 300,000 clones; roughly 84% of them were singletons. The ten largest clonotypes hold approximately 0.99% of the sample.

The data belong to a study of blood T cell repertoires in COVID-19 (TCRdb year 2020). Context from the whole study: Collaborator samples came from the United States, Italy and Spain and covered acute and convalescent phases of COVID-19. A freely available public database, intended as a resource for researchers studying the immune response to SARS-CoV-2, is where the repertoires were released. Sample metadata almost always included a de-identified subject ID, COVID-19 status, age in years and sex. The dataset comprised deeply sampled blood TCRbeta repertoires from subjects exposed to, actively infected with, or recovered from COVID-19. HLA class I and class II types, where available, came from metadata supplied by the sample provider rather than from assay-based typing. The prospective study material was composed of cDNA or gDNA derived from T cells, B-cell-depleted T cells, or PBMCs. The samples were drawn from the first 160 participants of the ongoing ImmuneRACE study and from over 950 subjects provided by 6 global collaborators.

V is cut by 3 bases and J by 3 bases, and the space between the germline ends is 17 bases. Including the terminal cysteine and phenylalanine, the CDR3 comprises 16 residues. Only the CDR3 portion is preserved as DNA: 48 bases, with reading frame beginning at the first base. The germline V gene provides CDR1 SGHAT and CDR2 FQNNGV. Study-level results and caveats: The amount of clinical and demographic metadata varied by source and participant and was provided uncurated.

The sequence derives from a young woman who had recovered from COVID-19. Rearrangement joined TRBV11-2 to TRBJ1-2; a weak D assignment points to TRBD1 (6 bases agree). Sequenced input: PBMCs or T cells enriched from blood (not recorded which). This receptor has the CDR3 CASSLRGRQEDYGYTF. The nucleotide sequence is TGTGCCAGCAGCTTGAGGGGCCGACAGGAAGACTATGGCTACACCTTC.